This TCR beta chain is from a study of shared clonotypes between healthy human individuals. Germline CDR1 MNHEY, CDR2 SMNVEV (reference sequence). This CDR3 region has 15 residues. The V end lost 3 bases, the J end lost 2 bases, and 14 bases lay between the germline ends. A remark on this clone: Its target is not known.

Findings and limits, study-wide: Between a handful of donors, naive CD4 clonotypes were shared at a level of about 5%.

Some clones are missing from TCRdb's copy, which holds only in-frame ones; the method was immunoSEQ multiplex PCR. The sample carries 2 million to 2.5 million clones, approximately 94% recorded once. This TCR was recovered from a man aged 18 to 29 in good health. The chain has TRBV27 and TRBJ2-7; the D gene is possibly TRBD2 (7 bases). Source material: naive CD4+ T cells sorted from blood. Subset indicated: CD45RA+ positively selected. The CDR3 sequence: CASSFKGGATYEQYF. The DNA of the CDR3 is TGTGCCAGCAGTTTCAAGGGGGGGGCTACCTACGAGCAGTACTTC.